This T cell receptor (beta chain) emerged from a study of regulatory T cells in long-lasting Graves disease. In the case of this clonotype: What it recognizes is unknown.

Study-level results: Sharing of public clonotypes was greater in persistent patients (about 2,700) than in new patients (fewer than 1,000).

Noted time point: persistent/refractory GD, antithyroid drugs over 5 years with positive TRAb. With RNA extracted from PBMCs as input, the TCR library was made. Construction of TCR beta libraries relied on iRepertoire HTBI primers and on Arm-PCR targeting CDR3 regions. In the authors' workflow: Looking across samples, the authors found approximately 60 TRBV and 14 TRBJ segments. TCRdb fed the multiplex PCR reads into MiXCR, producing one record per CDR3 protein. The V and J calls here are based on TCRdb, not the publication. The sample records a few hundred thousand distinct CDR3 sequences, around a quarter being singletons. In germline, CDR1 is LNHDA, CDR2 SQIVND (reference sequence). The CDR3 sequence is 16 residues long. Trimming removed 0 bases from V and 9 bases from J, with 20 bases in between.

Sequencing used peripheral blood mononuclear cells (PBMCs), obtained when the disease was refractory, from a patient treated with antithyroid drugs. This TCR was sampled from a female donor with Graves disease. This rearrangement joins TRBV19 to TRBJ2-5; D remains unclear. This CDR3 is CASSIDRLPTPYSQYF. CDR3 nucleotide sequence: TGTGCCAGTAGTATAGATAGGCTCCCCACTCCATATTCCCAGTACTTC. Full variable domain (outside the CDR3, taken from reference TRBV19 and TRBJ2-5): DGGITQSPKYLFRKEGQNVTLSCEQNLNHDAMYWYRQDPGQGLRLIYYSQIVNDFQKGDIAEGYSVSREKKESFPLTVTSAQKNPTAFYLCASSIDRLPTPYSQYFGPGTRLLVL.